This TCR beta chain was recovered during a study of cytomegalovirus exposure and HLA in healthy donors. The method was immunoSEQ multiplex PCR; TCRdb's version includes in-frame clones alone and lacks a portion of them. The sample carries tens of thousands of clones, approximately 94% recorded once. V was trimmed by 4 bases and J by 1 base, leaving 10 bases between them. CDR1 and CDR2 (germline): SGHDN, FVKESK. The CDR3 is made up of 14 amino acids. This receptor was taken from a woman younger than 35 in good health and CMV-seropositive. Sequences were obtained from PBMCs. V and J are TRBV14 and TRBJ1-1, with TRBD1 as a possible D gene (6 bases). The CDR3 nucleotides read TGTGCCAGCAGCCGCCCGGGACAGAACACTGAAGCTTTCTTT. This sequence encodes CASSRPGQNTEAFF.